This T cell receptor (beta chain) stems from a study of blood T cell repertoires in COVID-19 (TCRdb year 2020). Background for the entire study: The collaborator samples originated in the United States, Italy and Spain and spanned the acute and convalescent phases of COVID-19. The prospective study material was composed of cDNA or gDNA derived from T cells, B-cell-depleted T cells, or PBMCs. The dataset comprised deeply sampled blood TCRbeta repertoires from subjects exposed to, actively infected with, or recovered from COVID-19. The repertoires were released in a freely available public database meant as a resource for research on the immune response to SARS-CoV-2. The samples were drawn from the first 160 participants of the ongoing ImmuneRACE study and from roughly 1,300 subjects provided by 6 global collaborators. Sample metadata almost always included a de-identified subject ID, COVID-19 status, age in years and sex. Where available, HLA class I and class II types were obtained from metadata supplied by the sample provider rather than from assay-based typing. Overall study results and their limits: How much clinical and demographic metadata was included differed by source and by participant, and the metadata was provided uncurated.

As regards this clone: It lacks a known antigen. No clone much larger than this one lies a single base away; base qualities are absent.

Whole blood was collected in K2EDTA tubes by collaborating institutions according to the institutions' own protocols. For TCRbeta analysis, collaborator samples were shipped as frozen whole blood, as isolated PBMCs, or as DNA extracted from either sample type. TCRbeta CDR3 regions were amplified from genomic DNA by means of the immunoSEQ Assay, a bias-controlled multiplex PCR. In the authors' own workflow: The number of nucleated cells in each sample was estimated by amplification of reference gene primers within the assay. To quantify the absolute abundance of each unique TCRbeta CDR3 rearrangement, sequence reads were collapsed and filtered. For each sample, productive Simpson clonality was calculated as the square root of Simpson's diversity index over productive rearrangements. The source is immuneACCESS, and TCRdb retained only in-frame sequences with V and J called. Part of the clones is not carried over; for the studies checked, unresolved V genes explain less than half of this, and the remainder is unexplained. V and J calls and clone size are copied from that table; D and trimming were computed from the DNA. This sample lists a few hundred thousand clones; around 89% were detected once. The ten largest clones represent approximately 12% of the sample.

For this chain, trimming is 5 bases at the V end and 2 bases at the J end, and the number of junction bases without a gene match is 1. The germline V gene encodes CDR1 KGHDR and CDR2 SFDVKD. Including cysteine and phenylalanine, the CDR3 has 15 amino acids. Only the CDR3 DNA stays, 45 bases, in frame from base 1. The receptor was isolated from a woman between 55 and 75 years old with acute or convalescent COVID-19. This sequence uses TRBV24-1 and TRBJ2-2, with TRBD2 identical over 10 junction bases. The sequenced material came from peripheral blood. The CDR3 reads as follows: CATSVAGGNTGELFF. The DNA sequence is as follows: TGTGCCACCAGTGTAGCGGGGGGTAACACCGGGGAGCTGTTTTTT.